Each of the 12 T cell receptor beta chains below was sequenced from the same sample in a study of lymphopenia after photon versus proton radiotherapy. Clones were read by immunoSEQ multiplex PCR, and TCRdb kept only the in-frame ones, dropping some. The sample records 150,000 to 200,000 clones, roughly nine tenths being singletons. Source: peripheral blood, taken from a patient treated with photon-based radiotherapy. Source of these receptors: a man aged 45-65 years with gastric cancer.

The V gene is TRBV7-9, the J gene TRBJ1-2; D is undetermined. This CDR3 region has 11 residues. Trimming took off 5 bases at V and 4 bases at J, with 5 bases between the two ends. Germline CDR1 and CDR2: SEHNR and FQNEAQ (reference sequence). The CDR3 loop is CASSPVYGYTF. In DNA form, the CDR3 reads TGTGCCAGCAGCCCGGTCTATGGCTACACCTTC.

The chain joins TRBV2 to TRBJ2-3; 7 nucleotides match TRBD2. This CDR3 has 14 amino acids. In germline, CDR1 is SNHLY, CDR2 FYNNEI. Trimming at V came to 6 bases and at J to 2 bases, leaving 5 bases not matched to a gene. CDR3 in amino acids: CASRGSGDTDTQYF. The CDR3 DNA reads TGTGCCAGCAGGGGAAGCGGGGACACAGATACGCAGTATTTT.

The chain employs TRBV5-1 and TRBJ2-7, with 7 nucleotides matching TRBD2. The CDR3 is 15 residues long. V was pared by 4 bases and J by 6 bases, with 13 bases of the junction left unmatched. The germline V gene has CDR1 SGHRS and CDR2 YFSETQ. The CDR3 coding sequence is TGCGCCAGCAGCACAAAAACGGGGACTAACTCCGAGCAGTACTTC. Translating gives CASSTKTGTNSEQYF.

The J gene is TRBJ2-5, the V gene TRBV6-1; no firm D call. The CDR3 totals 13 residues. The germline V gene has CDR1 MNHNS and CDR2 SASEGT. V shed 7 bases and J shed 1 base, with 10 bases lying between them. The CDR3 DNA reads as TGTGCCAGCACTATATCTCCCCAAGAGACCCAGTACTTC. Protein product: CASTISPQETQYF.

Worth noting for this clone: Different DNA sequences within this sample yield the same CDR3. The chain links TRBV5-4 to TRBJ1-1; unclear D gene. V lost 1 base and J 1 base, leaving 5 bases between the germline ends. The CDR3 covers 13 residues. Germline V CDR1 and CDR2: SGHNT, YYREEE (reference sequence). CDR3 nucleotide sequence: TGTGCCAGCAGCTTGCGGGGGAACACTGAAGCTTTCTTT. This translates into CASSLRGNTEAFF.

The chain couples TRBV28 to TRBJ2-7; no firm D call. Trimming cost V 3 bases and J 5 bases, with 5 bases left between them. CDR1 and CDR2 (germline): MDHEN, SYDVKM. The CDR3 contains 11 residues. CDR3 sequence: CASSFIDEQYF. CDR3 DNA sequence: TGTGCCAGCAGTTTTATCGACGAGCAGTACTTC. The full variable domain, in which reference TRBV28 and TRBJ2-7 provide the parts outside the CDR3, is DVKVTQSSRYLVKRTGEKVFLECVQDMDHENMFWYRQDPGLGLRLIYFSYDVKMKEKGDIPEGYSVSREKKERFSLILESASTNQTSMYLCASSFIDEQYFGPGTRLTVT.

V gene TRBV9 combines with J gene TRBJ1-1, with unresolved D. Trimming removed 4 bases from V and 4 bases from J, with 17 bases in between. Germline CDR1 and CDR2: SGDLS and YYNGEE. The CDR3 is 15 residues long. CDR3 residues: CASSPRGGLGTEAFF. CDR3 nucleotides: TGTGCCAGCAGCCCTCGGGGAGGGCTAGGCACTGAAGCTTTCTTT.

The CDR3 DNA follows: TGCGCCAGCAGCCAAGATGGCAGGACTGAAAAACTGTTTTTT. Its translation is CASSQDGRTEKLFF. The chain links TRBV4-3 to TRBJ1-4; D is unclear. V lost 0 bases and J lost 7, with 9 bases in between. In germline, CDR1 is LGHNA, CDR2 YSLEER. The CDR3 has 14 residues.

The chain links TRBV11-3 to TRBJ2-5, with TRBD2 as a possible D gene (7 bases). This CDR3 has 15 residues. Germline loops: CDR1 SGHNT, CDR2 YENEEA. V lost 3 bases and J lost 5, with 16 bases in between. In nucleotides, the CDR3 is TGTGCCAGCAGCTTGGGTGGAGGGGGAGGGGAGACCCAGTACTTC. Protein: CASSLGGGGGETQYF.

V and J are TRBV19 and TRBJ2-7; a weak D match, TRBD1 (6 bases). Germline-derived CDR1 and CDR2 are LNHDA and SQIVND (reference sequence). CDR3 length: 14 residues. Trimming took 7 bases from V and 0 from J, leaving 13 bases between them. CDR3: CASKERGSSYEQYF. The CDR3 DNA is TGTGCCAGTAAGGAAAGGGGGAGCTCCTACGAGCAGTACTTC.

This CDR3 reads CASSGEGLGYNEQFF. The CDR3 nucleotides are TGCGCCAGCAGCGGTGAGGGACTAGGCTACAATGAGCAGTTCTTC. This chain uses TRBV5-1 with TRBJ2-1; TRBD2 matches at 8 bases. With 4 bases clipped from V and 3 bases from J, the junction kept 6 bases outside the gene matches. Germline V gene data show CDR1 as SGHRS and CDR2 as YFSETQ. The CDR3 has 15 residues. The full variable domain, its missing parts supplied by reference TRBV5-1 and TRBJ2-1, is KAGVTQTPRYLIKTRGQQVTLSCSPISGHRSVSWYQQTPGQGLQFLFEYFSETQRNKGNFPGRFSGRQFSNSRSEMNVSTLELGDSALYLCASSGEGLGYNEQFFGPGTRLTVL.

The gene calls are TRBV5-1 and TRBJ2-1, with 9 bases that match TRBD1. This CDR3 has 14 residues. Germline-derived CDR1 and CDR2 are SGHRS and YFSETQ. The ends lost 0 bases at V and 8 bases at J; junction bases unmatched: 3. The CDR3 spells CASSLEQGADEQFF. In DNA, the CDR3 is TGCGCCAGCAGCTTGGAACAGGGGGCAGATGAGCAGTTCTTC.